The rows below give T cell receptor beta chains drawn from one sample of a study of shared clonotypes between healthy human individuals. Using immunoSEQ multiplex PCR, the repertoire was profiled, and TCRdb retains in-frame clones only, with some absent. The sample carries some 740,000 clones, almost 95% recorded once. Sequences were obtained from naive CD8+ T cells sorted from blood. The receptors come from a man between 25 and 39 years old in good health. Both conserved end residues are part of each CDR3. The order of the fields is CDR3 protein, CDR3 DNA, J gene, V gene, D gene, clone size. The D gene is left open where the match is weak. Only some rows state a clone size, as once, few, many or a class for expanded clones.

cdr3_aa: CASSPTVGDYEQYF
cdr3_nt: TGTGCCAGCAGTCCCACCGTGGGGGACTACGAGCAGTACTTC
j_call: TRBJ2-7
v_call: TRBV28
d_call: .
clone_size: .

cdr3_aa: CASSLEETQYF
cdr3_nt: TGCGCCAGCAGCCTCGAAGAGACCCAGTACTTC
j_call: TRBJ2-5
v_call: TRBV5-1
d_call: .
clone_size: .

cdr3_aa: CASSFLPSTDTQYF
cdr3_nt: TGTGCCAGCAGCTTCCTCCCTAGCACAGATACGCAGTATTTT
j_call: TRBJ2-3
v_call: TRBV5-6
d_call: .
clone_size: .

cdr3_aa: CASSPAPPGDTQYF
cdr3_nt: TGTGCCAGCAGCCCCGCTCCTCCTGGGGATACGCAGTATTTT
j_call: TRBJ2-3
v_call: TRBV7-9
d_call: .
clone_size: .

cdr3_aa: CASSRGRETSYEQYF
cdr3_nt: TGTGCCAGCAGCCGAGGGCGGGAGACGTCCTACGAGCAGTACTTC
j_call: TRBJ2-7
v_call: TRBV28
d_call: TRBD2
clone_size: .

cdr3_aa: CASSSQGGQETQYF
cdr3_nt: TGTGCCAGCAGCTCACAGGGCGGGCAAGAGACCCAGTACTTC
j_call: TRBJ2-5
v_call: TRBV7-9
d_call: .
clone_size: .

cdr3_aa: CASSQGSSGQETQYF
cdr3_nt: TGCGCCAGCAGCCAAGGGTCTAGCGGGCAAGAGACCCAGTACTTC
j_call: TRBJ2-5
v_call: TRBV4-1
d_call: TRBD2
clone_size: .

cdr3_aa: CASSSGFSYNEQFF
cdr3_nt: TGTGCCAGTAGTTCCGGGTTCTCCTACAATGAGCAGTTCTTC
j_call: TRBJ2-1
v_call: TRBV19
d_call: .
clone_size: few

cdr3_aa: CASSPLAGSSYNEQFF
cdr3_nt: TGTGCCAGTAGTCCATTAGCGGGTTCCTCCTACAATGAGCAGTTCTTC
j_call: TRBJ2-1
v_call: TRBV19
d_call: TRBD2
clone_size: .

cdr3_aa: CASSPRDRHTGELFF
cdr3_nt: TGTGCCAGCAGCCCCCGGGACAGGCACACCGGGGAGCTGTTTTTT
j_call: TRBJ2-2
v_call: TRBV7-7
d_call: TRBD1
clone_size: .

cdr3_aa: CAWSAPDRVLSYNEQFF
cdr3_nt: TGTGCCTGGAGTGCCCCGGACAGAGTCCTCTCCTACAATGAGCAGTTCTTC
j_call: TRBJ2-1
v_call: TRBV30
d_call: .
clone_size: once

cdr3_aa: CATSRDRREFDNEQFF
cdr3_nt: TGTGCCACCAGCAGAGATAGGCGGGAGTTCGACAATGAGCAGTTCTTC
j_call: TRBJ2-1
v_call: TRBV15
d_call: TRBD2
clone_size: .

cdr3_aa: CSALTTGELFF
cdr3_nt: TGCAGCGCCCTAACGACCGGGGAGCTGTTTTTT
j_call: TRBJ2-2
v_call: TRBV29-1
d_call: .
clone_size: .

cdr3_aa: CASSWITGEEGTGELFF
cdr3_nt: TGCGCCAGCAGCTGGATCACAGGGGAGGAGGGCACCGGGGAGCTGTTTTTT
j_call: TRBJ2-2
v_call: TRBV5-1
d_call: .
clone_size: .

cdr3_aa: CASAGRTGSNQPQHF
cdr3_nt: TGTGCCAGCGCTGGGCGTACGGGGAGCAATCAGCCCCAGCATTTT
j_call: TRBJ1-5
v_call: TRBV27
d_call: .
clone_size: .